This T cell receptor beta chain originates from a study of blood T cell repertoires in COVID-19 (TCRdb year 2020). Some background on the complete study: The collaborator samples originated in the United States, Italy and Spain and spanned the acute and convalescent phases of COVID-19. The prospective study material was composed of cDNA or gDNA derived from T cells, B-cell-depleted T cells, or PBMCs. Subjects who had been exposed to COVID-19, were actively infected with it, or had recovered from it provided the deeply sampled blood TCRbeta repertoires that made up the dataset. The repertoires were released in a freely available public database meant as a resource for research on the immune response to SARS-CoV-2. Samples came from the ongoing ImmuneRACE study (first 160 participants) plus 1,254 subjects from 6 global collaborators. Sample metadata almost always included a de-identified subject ID, COVID-19 status, age in years and sex. Where HLA class I and class II types were available, the types were taken from metadata supplied by the sample provider, not from assay-based typing.

After removal of 2 bases from V and 5 bases from J, the junction retains 14 bases not matched to a gene. The germline V gene specifies SGHVS as CDR1 and FNYEAQ as CDR2. Including the terminal cysteine and phenylalanine, the CDR3 comprises 18 residues. Only CDR3 DNA is held: 54 bases, read in frame from base 1. TCRbeta CDR3 regions were amplified from genomic DNA using the immunoSEQ Assay, a bias-controlled multiplex PCR. As for how the authors treated the data: The number of nucleated cells in each sample was estimated by amplification of reference gene primers within the assay. Sequence reads were collapsed and filtered to measure the absolute abundance of every unique TCRbeta CDR3 rearrangement. For each sample, productive Simpson clonality was calculated as the square root of Simpson's diversity index over productive rearrangements. Held by TCRdb, this immuneACCESS table contains in-frame sequences only and omits some clones. Under half of the omission traces to an unresolved V gene where checked; the cause of the rest is unknown. V and J calls plus clone size are reproduced from that table; the DNA served to infer D and trimming. The sample has hundreds of thousands of clones on record, approximately 91% of them singletons. The ten largest clones represent approximately 1% of the sample.

Broader findings and caveats from the paper: The amount of clinical and demographic metadata varied by source and participant and was provided uncurated.

In regard to this clone: It has no known antigen specificity. No much larger clone is present one base from it, and per-base qualities are unavailable.

Participants in the prospective study were enrolled through a virtual design, were aged about 18 to 90 years, and lived in roughly 26 United States geographic areas. In the prospective study, participants were assigned to cohorts based on the clinical history participants reported in a screening survey and a study questionnaire. ImmuneRACE Cohort 3 recovered participants were defined by two consecutive negative NP/OP PCR tests, healthcare professional clearance, or symptom resolution. Each participant in the prospective study had whole blood, serum and a nasopharyngeal or oropharyngeal swab collected by mobile phlebotomists. Additional blood draws and questionnaires over a roughly two-month period could optionally be provided by prospective study participants. Blood samples from the prospective study were shipped frozen or at room temperature prior to DNA extraction.

The sequenced sample consisted of PBMCs or T cells enriched from blood (not recorded which). Here the chain combines TRBV7-6 and TRBJ2-2; 7 bases in the middle match TRBD2. The sequence was obtained from a young woman who had recovered from COVID-19. Here is the DNA: TGTGCCAGCAGCTTAATAAGTCTAGCGGACGGTGGGACCGGGGAGCTGTTTTTT. It translates as CASSLISLADGGTGELFF.